The 18 T cell receptor beta chains listed next were all sequenced from one sample in a study of regulatory T cells in long-lasting Graves disease. The time point here: newly diagnosed GD, antithyroid drugs for less than 3 months. Researchers made the TCR library from RNA that was extracted from PBMCs. According to the study, TCR beta libraries were built with iRepertoire HTBI primers and CDR3-region Arm-PCR. TCRdb reprocessed the multiplex PCR reads with MiXCR, giving one entry per CDR3 protein. The table lists under 800,000 distinct CDR3 sequences, approximately 15% of them singletons, with around 19% in the top ten. This same sample was also part of a study on T cells in Graves' hyperthyroidism and ophthalmopathy.

The sequencing used peripheral blood mononuclear cells (PBMCs), collected at new diagnosis, from a patient treated with antithyroid drugs. All receptors derive from a woman aged 25 to 39 with Graves disease.

This clonotype was detected a few times. The chain combines TRBV20-1 with TRBJ2-3; D gene uncertain. Germline loops: CDR1 DFQATT, CDR2 SNEGSKA (reference sequence). CDR3 size: 12 residues. Deletions cut 2 bases from V and 0 bases from J, with 3 bases between. CDR3 residues: CSARSSTDTQYF. The CDR3 bases are TGCAGTGCTAGATCTAGCACAGATACGCAGTATTTT.

The chain carries TRBV4-1 and TRBJ2-1; 13 nucleotides agree with TRBD2. The germline V gene has CDR1 MGHRA and CDR2 YSYEKL. The length of the CDR3 is 17 residues. The trim removed 4 bases at V and 8 bases at J, leaving 11 bases unmatched. For the CDR3, the DNA is TGCGCCAGCAGCCGAGGACTAGCGGGAGCTGGGGTGGATGAGCAGTTCTTC. Its translation is CASSRGLAGAGVDEQFF.

Remarks on this clonotype: One end of the junction varies from germline; a read error may be responsible. V is TRBV7-7 and J is TRBJ2-5; TRBD2 agrees at 8 bases. Germline V gene data show CDR1 as SSHAT and CDR2 as FNYEAQ (reference sequence). The CDR3 is made up of 14 amino acids. This CDR3 is CASSKAGAKETQYF. Here the CDR3 DNA reads TGTGCTAGCAGTAAAGCGGGGGCCAAAGAGACCCAGTACTTC.

As concerns this clonotype: The junction does not match germline at one end; this may be a read error. This rearrangement joins TRBV6-1 to TRBJ1-4; D is unresolved. Looked up from germline, CDR1 is MNHNS and CDR2 is SASEGT. The CDR3 loop spans 14 amino acids. The CDR3 sequence is CASRVFSIDEKPFF. The DNA of the CDR3 is TGTGCCAGCAGGGTTTTTTCTATCGATGAAAAACCGTTTTTT.

This clonotype occurred many times. This chain joins TRBV29-1 and TRBJ1-1; D may be TRBD1 (6 bases). The V and J ends lost 0 bases and 0 bases respectively, with 11 bases between them. The germline V gene has CDR1 SQVTM and CDR2 ANQGSEA. The CDR3 totals 15 residues. CDR3 loop: CSVEELGGLNTEAFF. CDR3 DNA: TGCAGCGTTGAAGAACTAGGGGGATTGAACACTGAAGCTTTCTTT.

The chain joins TRBV5-5 to TRBJ2-1; 8 nucleotides match TRBD2. With the DNA end fitting TRBJ2-5 better, the J assignment may be wrong. CDR1 and CDR2 (germline): SGHKS, YYEKEE (reference sequence). The CDR3 consists of 16 residues. CDR3 amino acids: CASSQVGREESETQYF. The CDR3 DNA follows: TGTGCCAGCAGCCAAGTAGGGCGGGAGGAGTCGGAGACCCAGTACTTC.

The chain couples TRBV7-3 to TRBJ2-7; TRBD2 aligns across 13 bases. This CDR3 is built from 16 residues. V shed 2 bases, J shed 6 bases, and the junction held 7 bases outside the gene matches. Germline CDR1 reads SGHTA; CDR2 reads FQGTGA. CDR3 protein: CASSLHGTSGTREQYF. In DNA form, the CDR3 reads TGTGCCAGCAGCTTACACGGGACTAGCGGGACCCGCGAGCAGTACTTC. Based on the CDR3 plus reference TRBV7-3 and TRBJ2-7, the full variable domain is GAGVSQTPSNKVTEKGKYVELRCDPISGHTALYWYRQSLGQGPEFLIYFQGTGAADDSGLPNDRFFAVRPEGSVSTLKIQRTERGDSAVYLCASSLHGTSGTREQYFGPGTRLTVT.

In this sample, this clonotype turned up many times. V and J are TRBV2 and TRBJ2-3; 9 bases agree with TRBD2. V trimming: 10 bases; J trimming: 4 bases; junction bases outside the gene matches: 15. Germline CDR1 and CDR2: SNHLY and FYNNEI. This CDR3 spans 16 amino acids. CDR3 sequence reads: CAITLGLASRADTQYF. CDR3 DNA: TGTGCCATCACCCTAGGACTAGCGTCGAGAGCAGATACGCAGTATTTT.

This clonotype was recorded many times. The chain joins TRBV27 to TRBJ2-1; maybe TRBD2 (6 bases). V lost 5 bases, J lost 7 bases, and 21 bases lay in between. The V gene's germline CDR1 is MNHEY and CDR2 SMNVEV (reference sequence). The CDR3 spans 16 residues. This CDR3 reads CASSVRAEGGRNEQFF. The CDR3 DNA follows: TGTGCCAGCAGTGTCAGGGCGGAGGGAGGCCGTAATGAGCAGTTCTTC.

This clonotype has more than one count but fewer than ten. The rearrangement joins TRBV7-4 to TRBJ1-3, with D perhaps matching TRBD1 (5 bases). Germline V gene data show CDR1 as SGHVT and CDR2 as SQSDAQ. There are 18 residues in the CDR3. V was clipped by 5 bases and J by 1 base, with 21 bases between them. The CDR3 reads CASSSNSYTSGSGNTIYF. In DNA, the CDR3 is TGTGCCAGCAGCAGCAATTCCTATACCTCAGGGTCTGGAAACACCATATATTTT.

This clonotype was seen a handful of times. As DNA, the CDR3 is TGTGCCAGCAGCGCGACAGCGGGACTATACAATGAGCAGTTCTTC. This codes for CASSATAGLYNEQFF. The V call is TRBV7-2, the J call TRBJ2-1; 7 bases fit TRBD2. There are 15 residues in the CDR3. Germline lookup yields CDR1 SGHTA and CDR2 FQGNSA. J gave up 4 bases and V 5 bases, and 8 bases lay outside the gene matches.

This clonotype was observed at least ten times. This chain links TRBV5-1 with TRBJ2-5, with D unclear. Germline CDR1 and CDR2: SGHRS and YFSETQ. Trimming removed 2 bases at V and 5 bases at J, with 13 bases between. CDR3 size: 14 residues. The CDR3 nucleotides read TGCGCCAGCAGCTTCGGAGTGGATTGGGAGACCCAGTACTTC. Residues: CASSFGVDWETQYF.

The chain links TRBV19 to TRBJ2-3; D perhaps matches TRBD2 (5 bases). This CDR3 region has 13 residues. Germline CDR1 LNHDA, CDR2 SQIVND (reference sequence). The V end lost 7 bases, the J end lost 3 bases, and 11 bases lay between the germline ends. CDR3 loop: CASKAVGTDTQYF. The CDR3 DNA sequence: TGTGCCAGTAAAGCGGTGGGAACAGATACGCAGTATTTT.

This clonotype was counted a few times. J is TRBJ2-2 and V is TRBV5-1; 9 positions agree with TRBD2. After removal of 4 bases from V and 6 bases from J, the junction contained 4 bases not matched to a gene. The CDR3 sequence is 14 residues long. CDR1 is SGHRS and CDR2 is YFSETQ in the germline V gene. CDR3 residues: CASSPGLAAGELFF. The DNA of the CDR3 is TGCGCCAGCAGCCCGGGACTAGCTGCCGGGGAGCTGTTTTTT.

This clonotype was seen more than once but under ten times. The rearrangement joins TRBV19 to TRBJ2-7, with D possibly being TRBD1 or TRBD2 (7 bases each). CDR3 size: 16 residues. Germline V lookup: CDR1 LNHDA, CDR2 SQIVND (reference sequence). V shed 2 bases and J shed 1 base, with 15 bases lying between them. DNA for the CDR3: TGTGCCAGTAGTATACGAGCCAGGGGGGGATCCTACGAGCAGTACTTC. Residues: CASSIRARGGSYEQYF.

The rearrangement links TRBV5-1 to TRBJ2-1, with D unclear. Trimming shortened V by 4 bases and J by 3 bases, and 8 bases separated the two germline ends. CDR3 length: 13 amino acids. The germline V gene encodes CDR1 SGHRS and CDR2 YFSETQ. This CDR3 reads CASSPGYYNEQFF. DNA of the CDR3: TGCGCCAGCAGCCCCGGCTACTACAATGAGCAGTTCTTC.

The chain couples TRBV14 to TRBJ2-7; D tentatively fits TRBD1 or TRBD2 (5 bases each). The V gene's germline CDR1 is SGHDN and CDR2 FVKESK. CDR3 length: 18 amino acids. V was clipped by 0 bases and J by 0 bases, with 18 bases between them. As DNA, the CDR3 is TGTGCCAGCAGCCAAGATTCTCTCCACTGGGACCTCTCCTACGAGCAGTACTTC. As protein: CASSQDSLHWDLSYEQYF.

This clonotype was found a few times. The chain recombines TRBV30 with TRBJ1-5, with a weak D call TRBD1 (5 bases). CDR1 is GTSNPN, CDR2 SVGIG, per germline (reference sequence). V lost 4 bases and J 2 bases, leaving 15 bases between the germline ends. The CDR3 has 15 residues. The chain's CDR3 is CAWKLGGLGNQPQHF. Here the CDR3 DNA reads TGTGCCTGGAAACTCGGGGGTTTGGGCAATCAGCCCCAGCATTTT.